Included here is one T cell receptor (beta chain) sequence, with context. Its antigen is unknown. Researchers ran the PCR with 60 Vbeta and 13 Jbeta primers. Libraries were prepared by immunoSEQ multiplex PCR; TCRdb keeps only in-frame clonotypes and omits some of them. This table holds under 150,000 clones, just over 75% found once. The data stem from a study of cytomegalovirus exposure and HLA in healthy donors. Germline CDR1 reads SGHVS; CDR2 reads FNYEAQ. This CDR3 comprises 15 residues. Trimming at V came to 5 bases and at J to 6 bases, leaving 9 bases not matched to a gene. Donors sampled were nominally healthy, though unrecorded immune exposures were likely. General study points: TCR sequences were mostly rare, though some public TCRs occurred in many donors.

The source material was PBMCs. The origin of this receptor is a woman aged 50 to 60 in good health and CMV-seronegative. The V gene is TRBV7-6, the J gene TRBJ2-1; 8 positions match TRBD2. Here the CDR3 DNA reads TGTGCCAGCAGCAAAACTAGCGGAGGGCCCAATGAGCAGTTCTTC. Protein: CASSKTSGGPNEQFF.